These 27 T cell receptor beta chains were sequenced from one sample in a study of blood T cell repertoires in COVID-19. Profiling relied on immunoSEQ multiplex PCR, and the TCRdb table lists in-frame clones only, not all of them. This sample carries more than 200,000 clones, 80% to 90% of them seen once, and the ten largest clones take roughly 2.5%. The sequenced sample consisted of peripheral blood. All receptors derive from a man aged 30-40 years with COVID-19, enrolled during active disease.

The chain is built from TRBV7-2 and TRBJ1-2; a weak D match, TRBD1 (5 bases). The CDR3 length is 16 residues. Germline values: CDR1 SGHTA, CDR2 FQGNSA. V shed 5 bases and J shed 0 bases, with 16 bases lying between them. CDR3 DNA sequence: TGTGCCAGCAGCCCCGGAAGGGGTCTAGCTAACTATGGCTACACCTTC. Translation gives CASSPGRGLANYGYTF.

The chain is built from TRBV29-1 and TRBJ2-1, with 7 bases aligning to TRBD2. Germline V lookup: CDR1 SQVTM, CDR2 ANQGSEA. J lost 9 bases, V lost 5 bases, and 10 bases had no gene match. This CDR3 is 13 amino acids long. CDR3 nucleotide sequence: TGCAGCGTTAGATCCCTGCGGGAGAGTGAGCAGTTCTTC. Translated, it gives CSVRSLRESEQFF.

This rearrangement joins TRBV5-1 to TRBJ1-2, with a weak D call TRBD1 (6 bases). Germline V gene lookup returns CDR1 SGHRS and CDR2 YFSETQ. This CDR3 has 19 amino acids. V lost 0 bases and J lost 6, with 27 bases in between. The CDR3 coding sequence is TGCGCCAGCAGCTTGGCCGGTGGGGGCCGGGACCCTTCAATTCATGGCTACACCTTC. Translation: CASSLAGGGRDPSIHGYTF.

This clone was found once. The gene calls are TRBV18 and TRBJ1-3, with TRBD1 identical over 8 bases. The CDR3 contains 16 residues. Germline CDR1 and CDR2: KGHSH and LQKENI. Losses at the gene ends were 3 bases for V and 2 bases for J; bases not matched to a gene: 6. The CDR3 here is CASSPTGGNAGNTIYF. In DNA, the CDR3 is TGTGCCAGCTCACCTACAGGGGGTAACGCTGGAAACACCATATATTTT.

The rearrangement links TRBV6-1 to TRBJ2-7, with 8 bases identical to TRBD1. The length of the CDR3 is 15 residues. V trimming: 3 bases; J trimming: 3 bases; junction bases outside the gene matches: 7. CDR1 and CDR2 from the germline V gene are MNHNS and SASEGT. CDR3 in amino acids: CASSDFFGTGYEQYF. In DNA form, the CDR3 reads TGTGCCAGCAGTGATTTTTTCGGGACAGGCTACGAGCAGTACTTC.

The chain joins TRBV19 to TRBJ1-2; 7 nucleotides align to TRBD1. The trim removed 5 bases at V and 3 bases at J, leaving 6 bases unmatched. The germline gives CDR1 LNHDA, CDR2 SQIVND (reference sequence). CDR3 size: 14 residues. CDR3 in amino acids: CASSLTGVHYGYTF. The CDR3, as DNA: TGTGCCAGTAGTCTCACAGGGGTTCACTATGGCTACACCTTC.

The rearrangement joins TRBV2 to TRBJ1-1, with TRBD1 as a possible D gene (6 bases). Deletions cut 5 bases from V and 7 bases from J, with 14 bases between. The CDR3 length is 13 residues. Per germline, CDR1 SNHLY and CDR2 FYNNEI. The CDR3, as DNA: TGTGCCAGCAGTCGGGGGGGGCAACTTGAAGCTTTCTTT. Encoded protein: CASSRGGQLEAFF.

This chain joins TRBV5-4 and TRBJ2-2; no firm D call. This CDR3 is built from 14 residues. Germline CDR1 is SGHNT and CDR2 is YYREEE (reference sequence). V was shortened by 3 bases and J by 6 bases, with 12 bases between the two germline ends. The CDR3 protein is CASSSRQSPGELFF. The DNA of the CDR3 is TGTGCCAGCAGCTCCCGTCAAAGCCCCGGGGAGCTGTTTTTT.

The chain has TRBV6-5 and TRBJ2-7; D is possibly TRBD1 (8 bases). The CDR3 runs 15 residues. V lost 6 bases and J lost 3, with 18 bases in between. In germline, CDR1 is MNHEY, CDR2 SVGAGI. CDR3 in amino acids: CASSDRTGRVYEQYF. CDR3 nucleotides: TGTGCCAGCAGCGACCGGACAGGGAGGGTCTACGAGCAGTACTTC.

This chain uses TRBV4-2 with TRBJ2-2; TRBD2 is a possible D gene (5 bases). CDR1 and CDR2 from the germline V gene are LGHNA and YNFKEQ. The CDR3 runs to 16 residues. V lost 0 bases to trimming and J lost 4 bases, with 12 bases between them. Here the CDR3 reads CASSQENSAATGELFF. The DNA for the CDR3 is TGTGCCAGCAGCCAAGAAAATAGCGCAGCCACCGGGGAGCTGTTTTTT.

The chain uses TRBV6-5 and TRBJ2-2; 8 bases fit TRBD2. This CDR3 spans 15 amino acids. Trimming removed 6 bases from V and 2 bases from J; junction bases left unmatched: 5. Germline V gene sequence: CDR1 MNHEY, CDR2 SVGAGI. The CDR3 protein is CASSLAGINTGELFF. Here the CDR3 DNA reads TGTGCCAGCAGCTTAGCGGGGATAAACACCGGGGAGCTGTTTTTT.

This clone has just one count. The genes are TRBV19 and TRBJ1-1, with unresolved D. The CDR3 loop spans 15 amino acids. With 5 bases removed from V and 0 bases from J, the gap between germline ends came to 13 bases. In germline, CDR1 is LNHDA, CDR2 SQIVND (reference sequence). The CDR3 protein is CASSSPAFMNTEAFF. The CDR3 nucleotides read TGTGCCAGTAGTTCCCCCGCGTTCATGAACACTGAAGCTTTCTTT.

The chain recombines TRBV7-2 with TRBJ1-5; 8 bases are a match to TRBD1. V trimming: 5 bases; J trimming: 3 bases; junction bases outside the gene matches: 12. This CDR3 region has 17 residues. CDR1 and CDR2 (germline): SGHTA, FQGNSA. Here the CDR3 DNA reads TGTGCCAGCAGCCCAAAGCAGGGGGCGAGGGACAATCAGCCCCAGCATTTT. As protein: CASSPKQGARDNQPQHF.

The CDR3 DNA follows: TGTGCCAGCAGTCCGACCGTGGGGGCAGGTATTACTGAAGCTTTCTTT. This sequence encodes CASSPTVGAGITEAFF. The rearrangement uses TRBV27 and TRBJ1-1, with a possible D match to TRBD1 (6 bases). Trimming cost V 5 bases and J 5 bases, with 21 bases left between them. The CDR3 covers 16 residues. Germline V gene lookup returns CDR1 MNHEY and CDR2 SMNVEV (reference sequence).

The CDR3, as DNA: TGTGCCAGCAGTTTCCGAGTTGCAACTAATGAAAAACTGTTTTTT. Encoded protein: CASSFRVATNEKLFF. The chain has TRBV28 and TRBJ1-4; the D is unclear. V lost 3 bases and J 0 bases, leaving 8 bases between the germline ends. Germline loops: CDR1 MDHEN, CDR2 SYDVKM. This CDR3 is 15 amino acids long.

DNA of the CDR3: TGTGCCAGCAGTTACTCGTTCTTAGGGGGATATGGCTACACCTTC. Translated, it gives CASSYSFLGGYGYTF. This chain uses TRBV6-5 with TRBJ1-2; D is perhaps TRBD1 (6 bases). V lost 0 bases to trimming and J lost 5 bases, with 13 bases between them. Germline V gene data show CDR1 as MNHEY and CDR2 as SVGAGI. The CDR3 spans 15 residues.

The chain carries TRBV14 and TRBJ2-1, with 12 positions matching TRBD2. CDR1 is SGHDN, CDR2 FVKESK, per germline. The ends lost 4 bases at V and 7 bases at J; junction bases unmatched: 11. This CDR3 is built from 17 residues. As DNA, the CDR3 is TGTGCCAGCAGCCTTAGGACTAGCGGGAATGGAAGGAATGAGCAGTTCTTC. The encoded protein is CASSLRTSGNGRNEQFF.

This clone showed up just once. The J gene is TRBJ2-1, the V gene TRBV7-2; 13 positions match TRBD2. Germline trimming cut 1 base from V and 7 bases from J; bases unmatched to any gene: 13. There are 19 residues in the CDR3. Germline CDR1 and CDR2: SGHTA and FQGNSA. CDR3: CASSLGTSGSDTKRNEQFF. The CDR3 bases are TGTGCCAGCAGCTTAGGGACTAGCGGGAGCGATACTAAGAGGAATGAGCAGTTCTTC.

This clone was detected once. The chain couples TRBV5-6 to TRBJ1-2; TRBD1 matches 12 bases. V lost 4 bases, J lost 5 bases, and 6 bases stayed unmatched. The CDR3 runs to 15 residues. The germline V gene has CDR1 SGHDT and CDR2 YYEEEE. The CDR3 sequence is CASSAGTGGGYGYTF. For the CDR3, the DNA is TGTGCCAGCAGCGCCGGGACAGGGGGCGGGTATGGCTACACCTTC.

This clone was counted between two and nine times. The chain couples TRBV6-6 to TRBJ1-5; tentative D call: TRBD1 (5 bases). The germline V and J ends were trimmed by 7 bases and 3 bases, with 19 bases remaining between them. CDR1 MNHNY and CDR2 SVGAGI come from the germline V gene (reference sequence). The CDR3 consists of 16 residues. In DNA, the CDR3 is TGTGCCAGCAATCCTTACTCCGGAGGGACCAATCAGCCCCAGCATTTT. Its protein product is CASNPYSGGTNQPQHF.

The genes are TRBV7-2 and TRBJ2-2; a weak D match, TRBD1 (6 bases). The CDR3 contains 14 residues. The germline V gene has CDR1 SGHTA and CDR2 FQGNSA. Trimming took off 4 bases at V and 5 bases at J, with 11 bases between the two ends. The CDR3 nucleotides are TGTGCCAGCAGCTCGTACAGGGAAACCGGGGAGCTGTTTTTT. Translating gives CASSSYRETGELFF.

This clone was observed once. This chain connects TRBV7-2 to TRBJ1-2, with D possibly matching TRBD1 (6 bases). V gave up 0 bases and J gave up 6 bases, with 11 bases separating them. The length of the CDR3 is 14 residues. Germline V lookup: CDR1 SGHTA, CDR2 FQGNSA. This CDR3 is CASSLARGGHGYTF. The CDR3 DNA reads as TGTGCCAGCAGCTTAGCCCGGGGGGGGCATGGCTACACCTTC.

The rearrangement joins TRBV25-1 to TRBJ1-4; the D gene is possibly TRBD1 (5 bases). The CDR3 has 15 amino acids. CDR1 and CDR2 (germline): MGHDK, SYGVNS. V dropped 6 bases and J dropped 6 bases, with 17 bases sitting between them. The CDR3 bases are TGTGCCAGCAGCGACCCGGGGGGTCTCTATGAAAAACTGTTTTTT. It yields the protein CASSDPGGLYEKLFF. The full variable domain, with the rest looked up from reference TRBV25-1 and TRBJ1-4, is EADIYQTPRYLVIGTGKKITLECSQTMGHDKMYWYQQDPGMELHLIHYSYGVNSTEKGDLSSESTVSRIRTEHFPLTLESARPSHTSQYLCASSDPGGLYEKLFFGSGTQLSVL.

The CDR3 DNA is TGTGCCAGCAGCGTAGAGGCAGGGGATCGGCATACGCAGTATTTT. This translates into CASSVEAGDRHTQYF. The V and J genes are TRBV9 and TRBJ2-3, with D possibly TRBD1 on 6 matching bases. This CDR3 comprises 15 residues. The germline V gene encodes CDR1 SGDLS and CDR2 YYNGEE. V lost 0 bases and J lost 7, with 15 bases in between.

The rearrangement links TRBV18 to TRBJ2-3; 9 nucleotides agree with TRBD2. The CDR3 is 18 amino acids. The trim removed 3 bases at V and 2 bases at J, leaving 12 bases unmatched. The V gene's germline CDR1 is KGHSH and CDR2 LQKENI. CDR3 sequence reads: CASSPYPLAGRNTDTQYF. The CDR3 DNA sequence: TGTGCCAGCTCACCCTACCCTCTAGCGGGACGAAACACAGATACGCAGTATTTT.

The chain is built from TRBV5-1 and TRBJ1-2; 10 positions match TRBD1. Losses at the gene ends were 0 bases for V and 14 bases for J; bases not matched to a gene: 13. The CDR3 covers 15 residues. Germline assignment: CDR1 SGHRS and CDR2 YFSETQ. This chain's CDR3 is CASSLAPDRGQFGTF. DNA of the CDR3: TGCGCCAGCAGCTTGGCTCCCGACAGGGGGCAGTTCGGGACCTTC.

The chain couples TRBV4-2 to TRBJ2-7; 16 bases align to TRBD2. Trimming at V came to 4 bases and at J to 6 bases, leaving 12 bases not matched to a gene. This CDR3 has 18 residues. CDR1 and CDR2 from the germline V gene are LGHNA and YNFKEQ. The CDR3, as DNA: TGTGCCAGCAGCCGAGTTACGGGACTAGCGGGAGGGGTAAGCGAGCAGTACTTC. This sequence encodes CASSRVTGLAGGVSEQYF.